This is a list of T cell receptor beta chains from one sample in a study of blood T cells in healthy people across ages. MiXCR, applied by TCRdb to the 5' RACE reads, yields one record per CDR3 protein. The sample consists of 800,000 to 950,000 distinct CDR3 sequences, just under 30% of them appearing once. These data are also associated with another study on T cells of mothers and their children.

Source material: blood. The receptors were sampled from a woman in her thirties or forties in good health. Each CDR3 is given with its conserved first and last residue. Each record gives: J gene, V gene, D gene, clone size, CDR3 DNA, CDR3 protein. D genes are given only for firm matches. Size values are once, few and many counts, or a class for expanded clones, and some rows have none.

TRBJ2-7	TRBV12-3/TRBV12-4	TRBD2	.	TGTGCCAGCAGTCAGGGACTAATTTACGAGCAGTACTTC	CASSQGLIYEQYF
TRBJ1-5	TRBV6-5	.	.	TGTGCCAGCAGTTCCCTTGGGGGGCAGCCCCAGCATTTT	CASSSLGGQPQHF
TRBJ2-2	TRBV2	.	once	TGTGCCAGCAGTGAACCTGTTGCGAGCATGGCCGGGGAGCTGTTTTTT	CASSEPVASMAGELFF
TRBJ2-7	TRBV11-2	TRBD2	few	TGTGCCAGCAGCCACCTGGCTAGCGGGGAGGAGCAGTACTTC	CASSHLASGEEQYF
TRBJ1-1	TRBV5-1	.	once	TGCGCCAGCAGCCCCAGTACAGGGAATCTTGACGCTTTCTTT	CASSPSTGNLDAFF
TRBJ2-1	TRBV19	TRBD2	.	TGTGCCAGTAGTCCCATTAGCGGGGTTAATTCTGAGCAGTTCTTC	CASSPISGVNSEQFF
TRBJ2-3	TRBV24-1	.	.	TGTGCCACCAGTGATTCGGTCATCGGTTCACGGGCAGATACGCAGTATTTT	CATSDSVIGSRADTQYF
TRBJ2-5	TRBV20-1	TRBD2	.	TGCAGTGCTAACCCGGCGACTAGCGAAAATCAAGAGACCCAGTACTTC	CSANPATSENQETQYF
TRBJ1-2	TRBV5-1	.	.	TGCGCCAGCAGCTGGAAGGGGGAAGTTGACTATAGCTACACCTTC	CASSWKGEVDYSYTF
TRBJ2-5	TRBV12-3/TRBV12-4	.	many	TGTGCCAGCAGTTTCTACACCTCGGAGACCCAGTACTTC	CASSFYTSETQYF
TRBJ2-7	TRBV19	.	.	TGTGCCAGTACCCCGGGGGTCCCGTACAATGAGCAGTACTTC	CASTPGVPYNEQYF